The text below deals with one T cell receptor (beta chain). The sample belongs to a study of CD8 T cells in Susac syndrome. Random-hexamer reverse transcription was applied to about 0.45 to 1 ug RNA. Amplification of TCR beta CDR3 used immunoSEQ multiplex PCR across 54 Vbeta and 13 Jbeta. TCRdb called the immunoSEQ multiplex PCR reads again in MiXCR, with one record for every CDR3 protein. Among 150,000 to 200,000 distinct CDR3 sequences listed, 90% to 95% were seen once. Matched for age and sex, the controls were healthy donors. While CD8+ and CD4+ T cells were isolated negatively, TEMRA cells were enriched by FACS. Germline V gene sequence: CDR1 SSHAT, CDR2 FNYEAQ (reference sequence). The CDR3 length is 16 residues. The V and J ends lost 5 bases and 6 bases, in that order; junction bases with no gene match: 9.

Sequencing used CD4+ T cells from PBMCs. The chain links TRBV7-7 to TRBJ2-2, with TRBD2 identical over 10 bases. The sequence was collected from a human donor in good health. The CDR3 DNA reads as TGTGCCAGCAGCCCTCTCGCAGCGGGGGGGCCCGGGGAGCTGTTTTTT. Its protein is CASSPLAAGGPGELFF.